This T cell receptor beta chain emerged from a study of T cell responses to AZD1222 COVID-19 vaccine. It was second doses at about 4 or about 12 weeks that were pooled. As regards this clone: Antigen unknown.

Profiling relied on immunoSEQ multiplex PCR, and the TCRdb table lists in-frame clones only, not all of them. The table lists some 170,000 clones, 90% to 95% of them singletons. The V gene lost 7 bases and the J gene lost 4 bases, with 13 bases spanning the gap. The CDR3 sequence is 13 residues long. Germline V CDR1 and CDR2: LNHDA, SQIVND (reference sequence). The study's findings and limits: Dominant CD4 TCR responses targeted spike regions 160-218 and 743-854. Most donors were white British and more were female, and clonal diversity was possibly underestimated.

This receptor was taken from an adult who received the AZD1222 COVID-19 vaccine. Sequences were derived from peripheral blood, sampled 28 days after the second AZD1222 dose. The rearrangement joins TRBV19 to TRBJ1-1; perhaps TRBD1 as D (5 bases). The CDR3 loop is CASTMGPSTEAFF. CDR3 nucleotides: TGTGCCAGTACGATGGGGCCGAGCACTGAAGCTTTCTTT.